This TCR beta chain is drawn from a study of human T cells and chemical hapten exposure. Turning to the study itself: Weekly scalp doses of diphenylcyclopropenone were given to patients during the roughly 23-week study.

Individual cDNA molecules received unique molecular identifiers in the library. TCRdb recomputed calls from the RACE reads with MiXCR, one row per CDR3 protein. Of 150,000 to 200,000 distinct CDR3 sequences in the sample, nearly 30% were seen once. In germline, CDR1 is SGHTA, CDR2 FQGNSA. The CDR3 length is 13 residues. V lost 3 bases and J lost 5, with 8 bases in between. Time point denoted: pre-sensitization, week 0. Treatment in this sample: therapeutic diphenylcyclopropenone sensitization with weekly scalp DPC. Patches went on only after blood had been drawn each time. Sequences were derived from whole blood, sampled in connection with sensitization to the hapten diphenylcyclopropenone (DPC). The V gene is TRBV7-2, the J gene TRBJ1-5, with D perhaps TRBD1 (5 bases). The TCR was taken from a woman in her 30s with alopecia areata. Some clones in this sample may be carry-over from other donors' samples. The CDR3 protein is CASSFDSDQPQHF. The CDR3 bases are TGTGCCAGCAGCTTTGACAGTGATCAGCCCCAGCATTTT. Filled out from reference TRBV7-2 and TRBJ1-5, the complete variable domain reads GAGVSQSPSNKVTEKGKDVELRCDPISGHTALYWYRQSLGQGLEFLIYFQGNSAPDKSGLPSDRFSAERTGGSVSTLTIQRTQQEDSAVYLCASSFDSDQPQHFGDGTRLSIL.